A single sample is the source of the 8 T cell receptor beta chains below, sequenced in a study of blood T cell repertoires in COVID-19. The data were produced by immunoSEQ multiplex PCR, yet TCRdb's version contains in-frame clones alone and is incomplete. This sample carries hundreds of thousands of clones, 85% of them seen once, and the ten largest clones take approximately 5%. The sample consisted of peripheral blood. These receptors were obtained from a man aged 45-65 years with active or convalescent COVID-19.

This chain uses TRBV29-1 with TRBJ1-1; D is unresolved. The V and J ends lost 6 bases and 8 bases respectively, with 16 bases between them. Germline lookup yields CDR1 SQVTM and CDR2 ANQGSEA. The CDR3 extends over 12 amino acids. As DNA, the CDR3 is TGCAGCGTCGACGTGATGTTGGGCGAAGCTTTCTTT. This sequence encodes CSVDVMLGEAFF. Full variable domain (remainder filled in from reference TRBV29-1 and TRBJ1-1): SAVISQKPSRDICQRGTSLTIQCQVDSQVTMMFWYRQQPGQSLTLIATANQGSEATYESGFVIDKFPISRPNLTFSTLTVSNMSPEDSSIYLCSVDVMLGEAFFGQGTRLTVV.

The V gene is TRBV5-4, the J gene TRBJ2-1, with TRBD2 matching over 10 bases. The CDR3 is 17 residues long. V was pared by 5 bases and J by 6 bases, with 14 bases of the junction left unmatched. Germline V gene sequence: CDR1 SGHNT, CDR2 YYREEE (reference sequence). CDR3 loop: CASSFPRSGREGNEQFF. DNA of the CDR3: TGTGCCAGCAGTTTTCCCCGAAGCGGGAGGGAGGGCAATGAGCAGTTCTTC.

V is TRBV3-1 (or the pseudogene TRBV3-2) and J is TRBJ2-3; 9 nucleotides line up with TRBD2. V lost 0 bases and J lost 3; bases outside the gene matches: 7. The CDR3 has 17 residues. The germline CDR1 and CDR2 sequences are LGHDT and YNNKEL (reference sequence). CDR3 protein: CASSQDRGGRATDTQYF. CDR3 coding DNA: TGTGCCAGCAGCCAAGATAGAGGCGGGAGGGCTACAGATACGCAGTATTTT.

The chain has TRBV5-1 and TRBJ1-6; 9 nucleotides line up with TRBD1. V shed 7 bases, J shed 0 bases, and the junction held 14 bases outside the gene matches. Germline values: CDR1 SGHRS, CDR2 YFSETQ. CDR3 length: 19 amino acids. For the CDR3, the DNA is TGCGCCAGCCGGATTCCGGGACAGGGTAAGAGCTCCTATAATTCACCCCTCCACTTT. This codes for CASRIPGQGKSSYNSPLHF.

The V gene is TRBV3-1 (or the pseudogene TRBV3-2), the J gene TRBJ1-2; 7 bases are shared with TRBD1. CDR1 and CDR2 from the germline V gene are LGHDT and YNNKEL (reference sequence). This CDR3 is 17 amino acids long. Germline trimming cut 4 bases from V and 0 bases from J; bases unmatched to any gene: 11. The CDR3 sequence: CASSPHRGDTANYGYTF. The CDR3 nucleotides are TGTGCCAGCAGCCCCCACAGGGGCGATACAGCTAACTATGGCTACACCTTC.

In DNA form, the CDR3 reads TGTGCCTGGAGTCCGCCTCAGGGGTCCGACACCGGGGAGCTGTTTTTT. Translated: CAWSPPQGSDTGELFF. This chain connects TRBV30 to TRBJ2-2; weak D call: TRBD1 (6 bases). The CDR3 extends over 16 amino acids. Germline lookup yields CDR1 GTSNPN and CDR2 SVGIG (reference sequence). V lost 2 bases and J lost 3, with 16 bases in between.

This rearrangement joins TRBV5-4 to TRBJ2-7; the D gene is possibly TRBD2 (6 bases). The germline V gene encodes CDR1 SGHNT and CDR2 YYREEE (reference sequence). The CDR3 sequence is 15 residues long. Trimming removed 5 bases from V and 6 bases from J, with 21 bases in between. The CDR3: CASSSAGPTPGEQYF. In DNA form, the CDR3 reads TGTGCCAGCAGTAGCGCGGGACCCACTCCGGGCGAGCAGTACTTC.

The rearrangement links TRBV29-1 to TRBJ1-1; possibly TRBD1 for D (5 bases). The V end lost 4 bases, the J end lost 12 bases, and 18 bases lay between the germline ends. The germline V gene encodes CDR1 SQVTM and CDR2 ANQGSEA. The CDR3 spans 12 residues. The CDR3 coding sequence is TGCAGCGTTGGGGAGCTGGAGGGGTCGCCTTTCTTT. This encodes CSVGELEGSPFF.